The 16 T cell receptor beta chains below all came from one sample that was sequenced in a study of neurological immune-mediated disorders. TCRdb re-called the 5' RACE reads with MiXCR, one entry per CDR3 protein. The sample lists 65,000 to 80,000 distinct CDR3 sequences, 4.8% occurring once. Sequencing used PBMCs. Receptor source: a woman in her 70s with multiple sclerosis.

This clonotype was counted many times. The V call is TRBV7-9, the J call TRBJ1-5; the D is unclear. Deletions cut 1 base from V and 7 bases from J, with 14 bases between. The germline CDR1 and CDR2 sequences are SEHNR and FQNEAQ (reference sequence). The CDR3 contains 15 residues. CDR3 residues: CASSLVGRSGQPQHF. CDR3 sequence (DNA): TGTGCCAGCAGCTTAGTAGGGCGGTCTGGACAGCCCCAGCATTTT.

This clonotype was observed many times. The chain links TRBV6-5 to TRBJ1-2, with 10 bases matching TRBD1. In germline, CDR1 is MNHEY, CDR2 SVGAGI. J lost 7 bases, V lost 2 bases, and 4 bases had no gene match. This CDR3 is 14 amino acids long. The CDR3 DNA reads TGTGCCAGCAGTTACAGGGGACAGGGGTCTGGCTACACCTTC. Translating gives CASSYRGQGSGYTF.

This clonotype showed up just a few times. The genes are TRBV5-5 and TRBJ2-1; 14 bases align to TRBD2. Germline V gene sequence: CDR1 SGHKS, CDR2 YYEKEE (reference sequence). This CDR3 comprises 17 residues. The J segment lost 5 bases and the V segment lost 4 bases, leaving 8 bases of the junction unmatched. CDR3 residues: CASSRYLGLAGDNEQFF. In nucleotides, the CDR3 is TGTGCCAGCAGCCGATACTTGGGACTAGCGGGAGACAATGAGCAGTTCTTC.

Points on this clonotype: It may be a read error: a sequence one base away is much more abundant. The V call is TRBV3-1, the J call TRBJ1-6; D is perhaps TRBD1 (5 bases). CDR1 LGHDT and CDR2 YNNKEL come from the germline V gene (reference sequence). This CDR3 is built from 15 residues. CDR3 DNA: TGTGCCAGCAGCCTAGGGGAAACCTATAATTCACCCCTCAACTTT. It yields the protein CASSLGETYNSPLNF.

The CDR3 here is CASSYSFYREANYGYTF. In DNA, the CDR3 is TGTGCCAGCAGTTACTCCTTCTACCGGGAAGCTAACTATGGCTACACCTTC. The rearrangement uses TRBV6-5 and TRBJ1-2; D is uncertain. Germline V gene sequence: CDR1 MNHEY, CDR2 SVGAGI. This CDR3 contains 17 residues. With 0 bases removed from V and 0 bases from J, the gap between germline ends came to 14 bases.

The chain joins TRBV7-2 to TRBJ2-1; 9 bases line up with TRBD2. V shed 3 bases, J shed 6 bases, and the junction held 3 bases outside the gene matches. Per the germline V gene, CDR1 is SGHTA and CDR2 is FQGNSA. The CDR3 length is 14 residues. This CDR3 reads CASSFGTSSNEQFF. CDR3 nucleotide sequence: TGTGCCAGCAGCTTCGGGACTAGCAGCAATGAGCAGTTCTTC. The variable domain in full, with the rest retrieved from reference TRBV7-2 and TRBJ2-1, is GAGVSQSPSNKVTEKGKDVELRCDPISGHTALYWYRQSLGQGLEFLIYFQGNSAPDKSGLPSDRFSAERTGGSVSTLTIQRTQQEDSAVYLCASSFGTSSNEQFFGPGTRLTVL.

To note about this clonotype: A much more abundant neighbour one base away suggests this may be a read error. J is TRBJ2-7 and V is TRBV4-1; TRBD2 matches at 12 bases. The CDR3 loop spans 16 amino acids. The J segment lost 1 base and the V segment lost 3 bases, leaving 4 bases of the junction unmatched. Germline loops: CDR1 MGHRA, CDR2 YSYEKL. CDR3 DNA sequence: TGCGCCAGCAGCCAGAACCTAGCGGGAGGGTCCTACGAGCAGTACTTC. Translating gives CASSQNLAGGSYEQYF.

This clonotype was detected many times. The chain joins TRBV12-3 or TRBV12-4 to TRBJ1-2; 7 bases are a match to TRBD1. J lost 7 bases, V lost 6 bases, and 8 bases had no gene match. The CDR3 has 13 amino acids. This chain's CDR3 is CASSPRQGSGYTF. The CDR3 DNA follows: TGTGCCAGCAGCCCGAGACAGGGCAGTGGCTACACCTTC.

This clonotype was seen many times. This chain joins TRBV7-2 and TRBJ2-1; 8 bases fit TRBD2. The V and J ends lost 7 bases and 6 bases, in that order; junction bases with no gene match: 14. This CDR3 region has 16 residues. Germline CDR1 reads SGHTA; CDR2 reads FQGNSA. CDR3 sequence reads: CASTPGSGMLGNEQFF. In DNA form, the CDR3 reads TGTGCCAGCACCCCCGGTAGCGGGATGTTGGGCAATGAGCAGTTCTTC.

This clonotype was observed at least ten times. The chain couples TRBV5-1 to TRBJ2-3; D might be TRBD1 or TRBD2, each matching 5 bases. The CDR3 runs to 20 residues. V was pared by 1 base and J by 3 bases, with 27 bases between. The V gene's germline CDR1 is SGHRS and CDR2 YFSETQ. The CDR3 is CASSLIGASGYRWETDTQYF. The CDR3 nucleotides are TGCGCCAGCAGCTTGATAGGGGCCTCCGGTTATAGGTGGGAGACAGATACGCAGTATTTT.

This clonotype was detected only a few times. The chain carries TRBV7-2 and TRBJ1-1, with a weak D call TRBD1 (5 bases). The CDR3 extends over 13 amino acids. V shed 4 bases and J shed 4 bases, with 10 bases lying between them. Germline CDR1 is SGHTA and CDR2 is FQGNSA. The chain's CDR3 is CASSSRVGTEAFF. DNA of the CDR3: TGTGCCAGCAGCTCCAGGGTGGGCACTGAAGCTTTCTTT.

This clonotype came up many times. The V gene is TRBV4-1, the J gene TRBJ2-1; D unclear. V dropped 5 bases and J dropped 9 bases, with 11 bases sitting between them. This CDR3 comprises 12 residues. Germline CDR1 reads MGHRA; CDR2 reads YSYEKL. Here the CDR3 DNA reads TGCGCCAGCAGCTTCATCCTGGGTGAGCAGTTCTTC. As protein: CASSFILGEQFF.

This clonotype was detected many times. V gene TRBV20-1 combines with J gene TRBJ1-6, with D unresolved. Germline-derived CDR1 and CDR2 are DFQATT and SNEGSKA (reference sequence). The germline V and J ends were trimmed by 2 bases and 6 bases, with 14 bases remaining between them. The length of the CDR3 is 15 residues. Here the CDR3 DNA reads TGCAGTGCTAGAAGTGTATTTGGCAGTAATTCACCCCTCCACTTT. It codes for CSARSVFGSNSPLHF.

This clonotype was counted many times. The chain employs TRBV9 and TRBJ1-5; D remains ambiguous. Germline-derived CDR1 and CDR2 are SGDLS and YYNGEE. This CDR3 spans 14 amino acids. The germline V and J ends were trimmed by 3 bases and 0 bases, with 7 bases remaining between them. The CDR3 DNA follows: TGTGCCAGCAGCGGTCGGAATAGCAATCAGCCCCAGCATTTT. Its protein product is CASSGRNSNQPQHF.

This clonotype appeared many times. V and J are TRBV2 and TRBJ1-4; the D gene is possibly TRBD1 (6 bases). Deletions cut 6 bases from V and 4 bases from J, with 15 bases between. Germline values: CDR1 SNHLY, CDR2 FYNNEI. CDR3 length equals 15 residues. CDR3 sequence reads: CASRDIGQRNEKLFF. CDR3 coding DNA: TGTGCCAGCAGAGACATCGGACAGCGTAATGAAAAACTGTTTTTT. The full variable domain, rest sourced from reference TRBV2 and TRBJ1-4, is EPEVTQTPSHQVTQMGQEVILRCVPISNHLYFYWYRQILGQKVEFLVSFYNNEISEKSEIFDDQFSVERPDGSNFTLKIRSTKLEDSAMYFCASRDIGQRNEKLFFGSGTQLSVL.

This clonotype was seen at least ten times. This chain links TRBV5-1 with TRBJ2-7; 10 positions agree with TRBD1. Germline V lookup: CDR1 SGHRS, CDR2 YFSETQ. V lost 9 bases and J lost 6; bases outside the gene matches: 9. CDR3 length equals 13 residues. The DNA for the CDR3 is TGCGCCACCTCAAGACAGGGGGCGGGCGAGCAGTACTTC. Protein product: CATSRQGAGEQYF.